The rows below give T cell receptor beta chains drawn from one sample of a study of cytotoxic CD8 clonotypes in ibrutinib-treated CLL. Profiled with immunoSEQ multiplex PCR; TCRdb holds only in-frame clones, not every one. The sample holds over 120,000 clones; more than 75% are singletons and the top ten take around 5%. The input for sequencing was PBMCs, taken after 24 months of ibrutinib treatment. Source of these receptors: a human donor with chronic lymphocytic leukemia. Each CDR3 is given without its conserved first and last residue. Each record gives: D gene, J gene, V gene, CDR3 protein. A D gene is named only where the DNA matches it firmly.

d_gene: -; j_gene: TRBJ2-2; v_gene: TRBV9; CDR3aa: ASSPPGPNTGELF
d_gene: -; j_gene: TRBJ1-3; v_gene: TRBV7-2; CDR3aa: ASSLAPGLSGNTIY
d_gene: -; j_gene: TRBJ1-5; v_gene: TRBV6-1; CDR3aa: ASSPDRIRNQPQH
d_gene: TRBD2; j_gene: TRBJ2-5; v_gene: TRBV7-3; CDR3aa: ASSRLAGETQY
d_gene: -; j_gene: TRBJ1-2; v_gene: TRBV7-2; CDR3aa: ASSLGVGSNYGYT
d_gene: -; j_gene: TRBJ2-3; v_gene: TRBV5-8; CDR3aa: ASSLSWVDTQY
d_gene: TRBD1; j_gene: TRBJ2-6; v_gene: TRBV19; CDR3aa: ASTGGQSFSGANVLT
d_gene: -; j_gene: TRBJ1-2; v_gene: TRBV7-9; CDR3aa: ASSLLGQGGYT
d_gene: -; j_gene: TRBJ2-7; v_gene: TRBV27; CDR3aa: ASSFSGAYEQY
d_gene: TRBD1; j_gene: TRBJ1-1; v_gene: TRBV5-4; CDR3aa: ASSFGDRGAF
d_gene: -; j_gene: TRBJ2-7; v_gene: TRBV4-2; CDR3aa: ASSQELGPYEQY
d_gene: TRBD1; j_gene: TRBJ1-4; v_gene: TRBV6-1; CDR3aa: ASSADRGGGQLF
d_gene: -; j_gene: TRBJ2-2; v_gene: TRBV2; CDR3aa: ASSDVGELF
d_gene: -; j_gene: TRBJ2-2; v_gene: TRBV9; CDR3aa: ASSSQGSGELF
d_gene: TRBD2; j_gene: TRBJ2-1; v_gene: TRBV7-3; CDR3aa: ASSWTSGAYEQF
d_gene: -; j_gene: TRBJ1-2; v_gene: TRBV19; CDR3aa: ASSRDINYGYT
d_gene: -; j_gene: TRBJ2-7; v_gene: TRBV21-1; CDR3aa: ASSKFLGTKSSYEQY